This paragraph covers one TCR beta chain sequence. What it binds is unknown. Amplification used 60 Vbeta primers and 13 Jbeta primers. Data came from immunoSEQ multiplex PCR; TCRdb stores just in-frame clones and leaves some out. The repertoire holds about 190,000 clones, around 86% seen once, with 1.3% in the top ten. This CDR3 region has 15 residues. V lost 6 bases, J lost 0 bases, and 15 bases lay in between. Germline V CDR1 and CDR2: MNHEY, SMNVEV (reference sequence). The entry originates in a study of cytomegalovirus exposure and HLA in healthy donors. Study-wide results and limits: Most of the TCR beta V segments (in an earlier analysis) were productive either about 87% or about 30% of the time. Presence/absence analyses took donor sequencing depth as roughly uniform. Later analysis demonstrated an association between a missense DCLRE1C variant and TCR beta V- and J-gene trimming.

This chain joins TRBV27 and TRBJ2-7; maybe TRBD2 (6 bases). The source material was PBMCs. This TCR derives from a man aged 30 to 45 in good health and CMV-seronegative. The CDR3 nucleotides are TGTGCCAGCAGGCAGGTGGGGGGAAGCTCCTACGAGCAGTACTTC. It codes for CASRQVGGSSYEQYF.